The clone carrying this T cell receptor beta chain appeared a single time. The target antigen is unknown. These data belong to a study of T cell responses to AZD1222 COVID-19 vaccine. Study-level points and caveats: At study baseline, merely several AZD1222 recipients were seropositive.

Trimming pared 0 bases from V and 7 bases from J, leaving 9 bases between. Germline loops: CDR1 MNHEY, CDR2 SVGAGI. The CDR3 has 13 residues. The repertoire was sequenced with immunoSEQ multiplex PCR; TCRdb's copy has only in-frame clones and lacks some. The data hold approximately 150,000 clones, with roughly 87% observed a single time. The source is an adult in good health. The rearrangement uses TRBV6-5 and TRBJ1-2; a possible D gene is TRBD1 (5 bases). Specimen: peripheral blood, collected on day 0 of AZD1222 vaccination. CDR3 nucleotide sequence: TGTGCCAGCAGTTACTCCGGGGGAAGTGGCTACACCTTC. The encoded protein is CASSYSGGSGYTF.